The 32 T cell receptor beta chains given below trace back to one sample, sequenced in a study of T cell clonality in common variable immunodeficiency. Repertoires were generated with immunoSEQ multiplex PCR, while TCRdb's copy carries only in-frame clones and drops some. Altogether 25,000 to 35,000 clones were found in the sample, and no singletons occur. Their antigens remain unidentified. Study results and caveats: Common variable immunodeficiency TCR beta sequences reportedly had fewer deletions and N-nucleotide insertions.

Source material: peripheral blood mononuclear cells. These receptors all come from a human donor with common variable immunodeficiency.

This clone was found a few times. Sequencing ends 3 residues short of the CDR3 end; the germline J gene provides the rest. The chain recombines TRBV2 with TRBJ2-3; 8 bases align to TRBD2. The CDR3 sequence is 14 residues long. After removal of 7 bases from V and 2 bases from J, the junction contained 5 bases not matched to a gene. CDR1 and CDR2 (germline): SNHLY, FYNNEI. CDR3 protein: CASNLREVTDTQYF. CDR3 DNA, as far as it was read: TGTGCCAGCAATTTGCGGGAGGTCACAGATACG.

This clone was detected ten times or more. The observed sequence ends 3 residues before the CDR3 terminus, with the missing tail filled in from the germline J gene. The rearrangement joins TRBV4-1 to TRBJ2-7, with 9 bases fitting TRBD2. In germline, CDR1 is MGHRA, CDR2 YSYEKL. Trimming cost V 4 bases and J 4 bases; bases outside gene matches: 8. This CDR3 region has 15 residues. The CDR3 sequence: CASSPPGLAGYEQYF. The covered CDR3 bases are TGCGCCAGCAGCCCACCTGGGCTAGCGGGATACGAG.

This clone appeared a few times. The read ends 3 residues shy of where the CDR3 ends; the end is completed using the germline J gene. The same CDR3 can be traced to other DNA sequences in this sample. This sequence joins TRBV5-1 and TRBJ2-1; D perhaps matches TRBD1 (5 bases). V was clipped by 4 bases and J by 4 bases, with 15 bases between them. The CDR3 has 15 amino acids. From germline, CDR1 is SGHRS and CDR2 YFSETQ. The CDR3: CASSLGTGGYNEQFF. The sequenced CDR3 bases are TGCGCCAGCAGCCTAGGAACAGGTGGTTACAATGAG.

This clone has a count of ten or more. The read finishes 3 residues shy of the CDR3 end, and the germline J gene is used to complete it. The J gene is TRBJ2-1, the V gene TRBV7-6; unclear D gene. There are 14 residues in the CDR3. CDR1 SGHVS and CDR2 FNYEAQ come from the germline V gene. The ends were cut back, 4 bases at V and 2 bases at J, with 9 bases in the middle. The part of the CDR3 DNA that was read is TGTGCCAGCAGCTCACTTGACACCTACAATGAG. Translating gives CASSSLDTYNE. The full CDR3 is CASSSLDTYNEQFF.

Concerning this clone: With the read ending 3 residues before the CDR3 end, the germline J gene is used to fill in that end. This sequence joins TRBV19 and TRBJ2-5, with 7 bases lining up with TRBD1. CDR1 is LNHDA and CDR2 is SQIVND in the germline V gene (reference sequence). CDR3 length: 15 amino acids. The V and J ends lost 5 bases and 2 bases, in that order; junction bases with no gene match: 8. Partial CDR3 DNA: TGTGCCAGTAGTTCGACCGGGACAGATCAAGAGACC. The encoded protein is CASSSTGTDQET. The entire CDR3 reads CASSSTGTDQETQYF.

This clone was recorded many times. Read sequence stops 3 residues before the CDR3 end, and the germline J gene provides the missing end. The chain has TRBV18 and TRBJ2-5, with a tentative D call TRBD2 (5 bases). V was trimmed by 1 base and J by 1 base, leaving 13 bases between them. The CDR3 has 16 amino acids. Germline CDR1 KGHSH, CDR2 LQKENI. CDR3 sequence reads: CASSPLARGFQETQYF. The DNA read from the CDR3 is TGTGCCAGCTCACCACTGGCTCGAGGGTTCCAAGAGACC.

This clone was counted at least ten times. The read ends 3 residues shy of where the CDR3 ends; the end is completed using the germline J gene. The gene calls are TRBV2 and TRBJ2-3; 7 nucleotides match TRBD2. This CDR3 region has 14 residues. CDR1 SNHLY and CDR2 FYNNEI come from the germline V gene. J was trimmed by 0 bases and V by 5 bases; bases with no gene match: 2. The covered CDR3 bases are TGTGCCAGCAGTACTAGCGAAAGCACAGATACG. Its translation is CASSTSESTDT. The whole CDR3 protein is CASSTSESTDTQYF.

This clone was picked up a small number of times. Sequencing ends 3 residues short of the CDR3 end; the germline J gene provides the rest. This chain joins TRBV7-9 and TRBJ2-5; 11 nucleotides agree with TRBD2. CDR3 length: 15 residues. J lost 5 bases, V lost 7 bases, and 9 bases had no gene match. The germline gives CDR1 SEHNR, CDR2 FQNEAQ (reference sequence). CDR3: CASKPPSGRSETQYF. CDR3 DNA, as far as it was read: TGTGCCAGCAAGCCCCCTAGCGGGAGGAGCGAGACC. The full variable domain, completed using reference TRBV7-9 and TRBJ2-5, is DTGVSQNPRHKITKRGQNVTFRCDPISEHNRLYWYRQTLGQGPEFLTYFQNEAQLEKSRLLSDRFSAERPKGSFSTLEIQRTEQGDSAMYLCASKPPSGRSETQYFGPGTRLLVL.

This clone turned up a few times. The read halts 3 residues ahead of the CDR3 end, with the missing end drawn from the germline J gene. V gene TRBV20-1 combines with J gene TRBJ2-1; D possibly corresponds to TRBD1 (6 bases). Germline V gene lookup returns CDR1 DFQATT and CDR2 SNEGSKA (reference sequence). V dropped 4 bases and J dropped 1 base, with 14 bases sitting between them. The CDR3 runs 15 residues. Here the CDR3 reads CSAMRDRMSYNEQFF. The part of the CDR3 DNA that was read is TGCAGTGCTATGAGAGACAGGATGTCCTACAATGAG.

This clone was detected ten times or more. The observed sequence ends 3 residues before the CDR3 terminus, with the missing tail filled in from the germline J gene. This chain connects TRBV6-1 to TRBJ2-5, with D maybe TRBD2 (5 bases). V was cut by 2 bases and J by 6 bases, with 19 bases left in between. The germline gives CDR1 MNHNS, CDR2 SASEGT. This CDR3 is built from 16 residues. The CDR3 DNA, read in part, is TGTGCCAGCAGTGAATATTCCGGGGAGCCTGGGAAGACC. This sequence encodes CASSEYSGEPGKT. In full, the CDR3 reads CASSEYSGEPGKTQYF.

This clone appeared a few times. The observed sequence ends 3 residues before the CDR3 terminus, with the missing tail filled in from the germline J gene. The chain joins TRBV7-9 to TRBJ1-2; D not resolved. CDR1 SEHNR and CDR2 FQNEAQ come from the germline V gene (reference sequence). The CDR3 spans 11 residues. The sequenced CDR3 bases are TGTGCCAGCAGCTTAGATCGGGGC. Translation gives CASSLDRG. The entire CDR3 reads CASSLDRGYTF.

This clone was detected many times. The CDR3 extends 3 residues past the end of the read, so its final part is completed from the germline J gene. The J gene is TRBJ2-2, the V gene TRBV5-1; D is undetermined. The CDR3 loop spans 15 amino acids. Germline CDR1 and CDR2: SGHRS and YFSETQ. V was trimmed by 0 bases and J by 1 base, leaving 7 bases between them. CDR3: CASSLESRNTGELFF. The covered CDR3 bases are TGCGCCAGCAGCTTGGAGTCTAGGAACACCGGGGAG.

The sample holds a few counts of this clone. The sequenced fragment ends 3 residues before the CDR3 boundary, so the rest is inferred from the germline J gene. The gene calls are TRBV7-9 and TRBJ2-7; TRBD2 matches 11 bases. Trimming removed 2 bases from V and 6 bases from J; junction bases left unmatched: 0. The germline V gene encodes CDR1 SEHNR and CDR2 FQNEAQ (reference sequence). This CDR3 is 13 amino acids long. The DNA read from the CDR3 is TGTGCCAGCAGCTTACTAGCGGGGGGCGAG. Translating gives CASSLLAGGE. The entire CDR3 protein reads CASSLLAGGEQYF. The full variable domain, its missing parts supplied by reference TRBV7-9 and TRBJ2-7, is DTGVSQNPRHKITKRGQNVTFRCDPISEHNRLYWYRQTLGQGPEFLTYFQNEAQLEKSRLLSDRFSAERPKGSFSTLEIQRTEQGDSAMYLCASSLLAGGEQYFGPGTRLTVT.

In its sample, this clone was seen a few times. Read coverage stops 3 residues before the CDR3 terminus; the germline J gene supplies the remainder. The chain couples TRBV30 to TRBJ1-2; D uncertain. V lost 0 bases, J lost 0 bases, and 8 bases lay in between. The CDR3 extends over 14 amino acids. CDR1 and CDR2 from the germline V gene are GTSNPN and SVGIG (reference sequence). CDR3 DNA (partial): TGTGCCTGGAGTGTGGTTCGGGCTAACTATGGC. Translated: CAWSVVRANYG. Given in full, the CDR3 is CAWSVVRANYGYTF.

At least ten counts were recorded for this clone. The read ends 3 residues shy of where the CDR3 ends; the end is completed using the germline J gene. V is TRBV19 and J is TRBJ2-5; 11 bases are shared with TRBD1. V lost 4 bases to trimming and J lost 4 bases; unmatched junction nucleotides: 5. The CDR3 runs to 15 residues. Per the germline V gene, CDR1 is LNHDA and CDR2 is SQIVND (reference sequence). This CDR3 is CASSSRDRGGETQYF. The DNA read from the CDR3 is TGTGCCAGTAGTAGCCGGGACAGGGGGGGAGAGACC.

This clone appeared a few times. The CDR3 end falls 3 residues outside the read, so it is completed with the germline J gene. The chain recombines TRBV6-4 with TRBJ2-1, with 9 bases aligning to TRBD2. CDR1 and CDR2 from the germline V gene are MRHNA and SNTAGT. The CDR3 extends over 16 amino acids. The ends lost 0 bases at V and 3 bases at J; junction bases unmatched: 3. The CDR3 here is CASSDSTSGFYNEQFF. CDR3 DNA, as far as it was read: TGTGCCAGCAGTGACTCGACTAGCGGCTTCTACAATGAG.

This clone was recorded a few times. The CDR3 end falls 3 residues outside the read, so it is completed with the germline J gene. The chain couples TRBV19 to TRBJ2-7, with D tentatively TRBD1 or TRBD2 (5 bases each). CDR3 length: 13 residues. V shed 4 bases and J shed 5 bases, with 12 bases lying between them. The germline gives CDR1 LNHDA, CDR2 SQIVND (reference sequence). CDR3 loop: CASSRTGGNEQYF. The CDR3 DNA, read in part, is TGTGCCAGTAGTAGAACAGGAGGCAACGAG.

This clone was detected a few times. Sequencing ends 3 residues short of the CDR3 end; the germline J gene provides the rest. V is TRBV5-1 and J is TRBJ1-1, with 9 bases matching TRBD1. The germline CDR1 and CDR2 sequences are SGHRS and YFSETQ. The CDR3 is 13 amino acids. Losses at the gene ends were 8 bases for V and 2 bases for J; bases not matched to a gene: 4. This CDR3 is CASMGQGNTEAFF. The sequenced CDR3 bases are TGCGCCAGTATGGGACAGGGCAACACTGAA.

As for this clone: The junction departs from germline at one end; a sequencing error may be responsible. With the read ending 3 residues before the CDR3 end, the germline J gene is used to fill in that end. The gene calls are TRBV5-1 and TRBJ1-6, with 8 bases that match TRBD1. This CDR3 is built from 16 residues. Looked up from germline, CDR1 is SGHRS and CDR2 is YFSETQ. The sequenced part of the CDR3 DNA is TGCGCCAGCAGCACAGGGGGGAGCTCCTATAAGTCACCC. Translating gives CASSTGGSSYKSP. The full CDR3 is CASSTGGSSYKSPLHF.

This clone was recorded many times. The read halts 3 residues ahead of the CDR3 end, with the missing end drawn from the germline J gene. The chain is built from TRBV5-5 and TRBJ1-5, with 8 nucleotides matching TRBD1. Germline-derived CDR1 and CDR2 are SGHKS and YYEKEE (reference sequence). Trimming at V came to 4 bases and at J to 4 bases, leaving 1 base not matched to a gene. This CDR3 region has 13 residues. CDR3 DNA, as far as it was read: TGTGCCAGCAGCAGGGACAGGAATCAGCCC. It codes for CASSRDRNQP. The complete CDR3 sequence is CASSRDRNQPQHF.

In the case of this clone: The CDR3 end lies 3 residues beyond the end of the read and is filled in from the germline J gene. The chain links TRBV10-2 to TRBJ2-3, with a tentative D call TRBD1 (6 bases). The CDR3 is made up of 14 amino acids. V lost 5 bases and J lost 4, with 13 bases in between. The germline gives CDR1 WSHSY, CDR2 SAAADI. The DNA read from the CDR3 is TGCGCCAGCAGTCAGGGGATAAGTCCAGATACG. Its protein product is CASSQGISPDT. The CDR3 reads in full as CASSQGISPDTQYF.

This clone was seen many times. The read gets to within 3 residues of the CDR3 end, and the germline J gene fills in the rest. V usage is TRBV29-1 and J usage is TRBJ2-1; no firm D call. Germline CDR1 SQVTM, CDR2 ANQGSEA. V lost 4 bases and J 9 bases, leaving 13 bases between the germline ends. The CDR3 loop spans 12 amino acids. The CDR3 DNA, read in part, is TGCAGCGTTGGAACAAGGCCTCTTGAG. The encoded protein is CSVGTRPLE. The whole CDR3 protein reads CSVGTRPLEQFF.

A remark on this clone: Read coverage stops 3 residues before the CDR3 terminus; the germline J gene supplies the remainder. This chain uses TRBV5-1 with TRBJ1-1; the match to TRBD1 covers 9 bases. CDR3 length: 14 residues. Germline V gene sequence: CDR1 SGHRS, CDR2 YFSETQ. The J segment lost 3 bases and the V segment lost 4 bases, leaving 4 bases of the junction unmatched. CDR3 DNA (partial): TGCGCCAGCAGCGGGCGGACAGGGGACACTGAA. Protein: CASSGRTGDTE. The full CDR3 protein is CASSGRTGDTEAFF.

There are many counts of this clone. The read gets to within 3 residues of the CDR3 end, and the germline J gene fills in the rest. V gene TRBV10-3 combines with J gene TRBJ2-1; 7 bases line up with TRBD1. CDR1 ENHRY and CDR2 SYGVKD come from the germline V gene. The CDR3 consists of 14 residues. Losses at the gene ends were 5 bases for V and 8 bases for J; bases not matched to a gene: 9. The CDR3 spells CAISRQGEGDEQFF. The part of the CDR3 DNA that was read is TGTGCCATCAGTAGACAGGGTGAGGGCGATGAG.

This clone has more than one count but fewer than ten. The sequenced fragment ends 3 residues before the CDR3 boundary, so the rest is inferred from the germline J gene. The rearrangement uses TRBV11-3 and TRBJ2-3, with D tentatively TRBD2 (6 bases). V was pared by 5 bases and J by 3 bases, with 15 bases between. The CDR3 sequence is 15 residues long. In germline, CDR1 is SGHNT, CDR2 YENEEA. Partial CDR3 DNA: TGTGCCAGCAGCCCGTGGACTAATCGTACAGATACG. Residues: CASSPWTNRTDT. The entire CDR3 protein is CASSPWTNRTDTQYF.

Of note for this clone: The DNA ends 3 residues before the CDR3 does, and the rest of the CDR3 is filled in from the germline J gene. V usage is TRBV19 and J usage is TRBJ2-6, with a tentative D call TRBD1 (6 bases). CDR3 size: 16 residues. Germline V CDR1 and CDR2: LNHDA, SQIVND (reference sequence). V lost 8 bases, J lost 0 bases, and 14 bases lay in between. The CDR3 bases that were read are TGTGCCAGTGTTGACAGGAACCCCTCTGGGGCCAACGTC. Its protein is CASVDRNPSGANV. Given in full, the CDR3 is CASVDRNPSGANVLTF.

This clone appeared a few times. The CDR3 goes on 3 residues after the read ends, and that part is filled in from the germline J gene. The chain joins TRBV5-8 to TRBJ2-7; 11 bases fit TRBD1. CDR3 length: 14 residues. Trimming took 9 bases from V and 5 from J; bases not matched to a gene: 10. Germline CDR1 reads SGHTS; CDR2 reads YDEGEE. The CDR3 reads CATNRDRGIDEQYF. CDR3 DNA (partial): TGTGCCACCAACCGGGACAGGGGGATCGACGAG.

This clone was recorded at least ten times. The CDR3 is cut off 3 residues early in the read; its end comes from the germline J gene. This rearrangement joins TRBV30 to TRBJ2-5, with 11 nucleotides matching TRBD1. The ends lost 5 bases at V and 6 bases at J; junction bases unmatched: 8. The V gene's germline CDR1 is GTSNPN and CDR2 SVGIG (reference sequence). The CDR3 contains 14 residues. The CDR3 spells CAWAPGQGEKTQYF. CDR3 bases read: TGTGCCTGGGCCCCGGGACAGGGGGAAAAGACC.

About this clone: One end of the junction varies from germline; a read error may be responsible. The read falls 3 residues short of the CDR3 end, and the missing part is taken from the germline J gene. This rearrangement joins TRBV7-7 to TRBJ2-3, with 11 bases aligning to TRBD2. There are 16 residues in the CDR3. CDR1 and CDR2 from the germline V gene are SSHAT and FNYEAQ (reference sequence). The CDR3 spells CASSAAASGRFVTQYF. CDR3 bases read: TGTGCTAGCAGCGCAGCTGCTAGCGGGAGGTTCGTTACG.

Remarks on this clone: From the germline J gene comes the end of the CDR3, since the read stops 3 residues before it. The chain combines TRBV20-1 with TRBJ2-7; possibly TRBD1 for D (6 bases). This CDR3 region has 15 residues. V lost 0 bases, J lost 0 bases, and 12 bases lay in between. Germline CDR1 is DFQATT and CDR2 is SNEGSKA (reference sequence). CDR3 bases read: TGCAGTGCTAGAGATGATAGGACAGTCTCCTACGAG. This codes for CSARDDRTVSYE. The CDR3, in full, reads CSARDDRTVSYEQYF.

This clone was seen at least ten times. The read terminates 3 residues ahead of where the CDR3 ends, so the germline J gene completes it. V is TRBV20-1 and J is TRBJ2-7, with D perhaps matching TRBD2 (6 bases). From germline, CDR1 is DFQATT and CDR2 SNEGSKA (reference sequence). The CDR3 contains 12 residues. The V end was cut by 5 bases, the J end by 5 bases, with 13 bases between. Here the CDR3 reads CSAQTSSHEQYF. The DNA read from the CDR3 is TGCAGTGCTCAGACTAGTTCTCACGAG.

A few counts support this clone. The read is 3 residues too short to cover the CDR3 end, so that end is filled in from the germline J gene. The rearrangement links TRBV19 to TRBJ1-2, with a possible D match to TRBD1 (5 bases). Germline CDR1 reads LNHDA; CDR2 reads SQIVND (reference sequence). The CDR3 length is 14 residues. Trimming stripped 1 base from V and 6 bases from J, with 12 bases between. Here the CDR3 reads CASSIGPGLDGYTF. The CDR3 bases that were read are TGTGCCAGTAGTATAGGCCCAGGGCTTGATGGC.